The sample holds many counts of the clone carrying this T cell receptor (beta chain). Amplification of TCR beta CDR3 regions used RNA as the template. The primer set for the first-round RT-PCR of the TCR CDR3 was HTBI. A single record per CDR3 protein comes from TCRdb applying MiXCR to the multiplex PCR reads. The profile shows about 360,000 distinct CDR3 sequences, about 13% of them singletons. CDR3 length: 18 amino acids. The ends lost 1 base at V and 5 bases at J; junction bases unmatched: 8. Germline V gene data show CDR1 as SGHKS and CDR2 as YYEKEE (reference sequence). The data were taken from a study of T cells in Graves' hyperthyroidism and ophthalmopathy.

The sequence was obtained from a woman aged 18-29 years with Graves' hyperthyroidism. The sample consisted of blood. This chain uses TRBV5-5 with TRBJ2-1; TRBD2 matches at 14 bases. This CDR3 is CASSLWGQTSGGDNEQFF. The CDR3, as DNA: TGTGCCAGCAGCTTGTGGGGCCAGACTAGCGGGGGGGACAATGAGCAGTTCTTC.